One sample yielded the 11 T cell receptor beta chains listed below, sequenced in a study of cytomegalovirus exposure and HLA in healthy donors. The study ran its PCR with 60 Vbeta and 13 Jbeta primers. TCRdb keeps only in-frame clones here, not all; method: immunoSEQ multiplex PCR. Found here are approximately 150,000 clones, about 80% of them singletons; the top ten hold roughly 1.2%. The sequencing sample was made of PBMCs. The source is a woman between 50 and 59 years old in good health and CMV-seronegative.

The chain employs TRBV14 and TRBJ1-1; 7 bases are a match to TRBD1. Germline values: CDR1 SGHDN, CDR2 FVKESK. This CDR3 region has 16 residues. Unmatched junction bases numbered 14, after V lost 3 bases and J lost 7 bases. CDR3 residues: CASSQERTGVRSEAFF. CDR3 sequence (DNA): TGTGCCAGCAGCCAGGAACGTACAGGGGTTAGGAGTGAAGCTTTCTTT. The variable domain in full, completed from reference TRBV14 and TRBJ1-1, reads EAGVTQFPSHSVIEKGQTVTLRCDPISGHDNLYWYRRVMGKEIKFLLHFVKESKQDESGMPNNRFLAERTGGTYSTLKVQPAELEDSGVYFCASSQERTGVRSEAFFGQGTRLTVV.

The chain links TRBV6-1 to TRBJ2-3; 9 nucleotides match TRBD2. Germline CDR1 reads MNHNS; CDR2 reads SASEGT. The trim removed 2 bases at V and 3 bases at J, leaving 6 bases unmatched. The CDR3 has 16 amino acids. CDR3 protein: CASSEKKAGGTDTQYF. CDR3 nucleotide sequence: TGTGCCAGCAGTGAAAAGAAAGCGGGGGGTACAGATACGCAGTATTTT.

This CDR3 reads CASSLQLAGVYEQYF. The CDR3, as DNA: TGTGCCAGCAGCTTGCAACTAGCGGGAGTCTACGAGCAGTACTTC. The V and J genes are TRBV5-4 and TRBJ2-7; TRBD2 matches 11 bases. The CDR3 runs to 15 residues. V lost 1 base and J lost 3; bases outside the gene matches: 3. Germline values: CDR1 SGHNT, CDR2 YYREEE (reference sequence).

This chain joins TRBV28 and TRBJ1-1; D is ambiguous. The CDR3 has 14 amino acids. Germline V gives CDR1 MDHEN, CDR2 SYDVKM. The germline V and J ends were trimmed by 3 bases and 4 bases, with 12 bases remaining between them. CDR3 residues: CASSFRARGTEAFF. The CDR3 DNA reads TGTGCCAGCAGTTTCCGGGCTCGGGGCACTGAAGCTTTCTTT.

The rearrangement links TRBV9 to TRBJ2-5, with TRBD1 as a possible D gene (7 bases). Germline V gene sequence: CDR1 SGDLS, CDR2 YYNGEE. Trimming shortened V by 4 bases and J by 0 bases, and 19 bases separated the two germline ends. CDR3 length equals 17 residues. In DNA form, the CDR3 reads TGTGCCAGCAGCCCACGAACGGGGGACAGCAACCAAGAGACCCAGTACTTC. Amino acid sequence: CASSPRTGDSNQETQYF.

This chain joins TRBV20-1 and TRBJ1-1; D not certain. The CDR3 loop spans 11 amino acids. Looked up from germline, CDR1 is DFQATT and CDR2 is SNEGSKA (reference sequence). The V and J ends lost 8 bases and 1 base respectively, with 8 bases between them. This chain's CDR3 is CSRVRNTEAFF. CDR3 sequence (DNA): TGCAGTCGGGTCAGGAACACTGAAGCTTTCTTT.

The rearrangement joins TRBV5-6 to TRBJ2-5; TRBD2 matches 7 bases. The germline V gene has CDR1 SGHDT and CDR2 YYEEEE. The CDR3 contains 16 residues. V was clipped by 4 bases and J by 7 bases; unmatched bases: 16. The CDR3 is CASSLFAGEAKRTQYF. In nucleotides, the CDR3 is TGTGCCAGCAGCCTATTTGCGGGGGAGGCGAAGAGGACCCAGTACTTC.

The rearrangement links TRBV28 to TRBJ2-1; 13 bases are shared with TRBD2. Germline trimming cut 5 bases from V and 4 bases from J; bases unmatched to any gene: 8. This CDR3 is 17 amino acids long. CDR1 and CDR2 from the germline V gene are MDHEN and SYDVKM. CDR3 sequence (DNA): TGTGCCAGCAGTACAACTAGCGGGGGGGCACGGTACAATGAGCAGTTCTTC. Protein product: CASSTTSGGARYNEQFF.

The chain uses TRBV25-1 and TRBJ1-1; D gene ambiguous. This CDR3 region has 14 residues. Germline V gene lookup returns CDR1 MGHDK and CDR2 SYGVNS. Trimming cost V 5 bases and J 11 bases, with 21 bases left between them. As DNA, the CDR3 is TGTGCCAGCAGTCCGTCTTCGGCCCTCTTGGGCGCTTTCTTT. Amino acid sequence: CASSPSSALLGAFF.

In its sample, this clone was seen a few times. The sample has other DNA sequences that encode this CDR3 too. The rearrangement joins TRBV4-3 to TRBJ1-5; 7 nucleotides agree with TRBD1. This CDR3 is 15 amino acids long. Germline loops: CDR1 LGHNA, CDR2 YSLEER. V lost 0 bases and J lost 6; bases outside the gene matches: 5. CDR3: CASSQDGAGGQPQHF. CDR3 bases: TGCGCCAGCAGCCAAGATGGGGCAGGGGGTCAGCCCCAGCATTTT.

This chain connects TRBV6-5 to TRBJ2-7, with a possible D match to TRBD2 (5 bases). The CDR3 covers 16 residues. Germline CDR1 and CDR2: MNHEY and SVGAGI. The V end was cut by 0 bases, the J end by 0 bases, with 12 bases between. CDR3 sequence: CASSYSTSGSSYEQYF. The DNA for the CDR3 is TGTGCCAGCAGTTACTCTACAAGCGGTAGCTCCTACGAGCAGTACTTC.